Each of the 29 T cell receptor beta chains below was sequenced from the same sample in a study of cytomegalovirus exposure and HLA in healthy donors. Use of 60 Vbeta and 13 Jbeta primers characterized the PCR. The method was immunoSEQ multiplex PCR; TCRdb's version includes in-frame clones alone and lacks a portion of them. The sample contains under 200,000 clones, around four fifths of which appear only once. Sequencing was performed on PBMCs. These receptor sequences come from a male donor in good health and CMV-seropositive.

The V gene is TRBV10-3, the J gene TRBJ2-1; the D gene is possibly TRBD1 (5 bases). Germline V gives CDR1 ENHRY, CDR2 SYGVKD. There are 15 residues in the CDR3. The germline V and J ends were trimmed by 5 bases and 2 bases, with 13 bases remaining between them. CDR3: CAISLRAFPYNEQFF. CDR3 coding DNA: TGTGCCATCAGTCTCAGGGCATTCCCCTACAATGAGCAGTTCTTC.

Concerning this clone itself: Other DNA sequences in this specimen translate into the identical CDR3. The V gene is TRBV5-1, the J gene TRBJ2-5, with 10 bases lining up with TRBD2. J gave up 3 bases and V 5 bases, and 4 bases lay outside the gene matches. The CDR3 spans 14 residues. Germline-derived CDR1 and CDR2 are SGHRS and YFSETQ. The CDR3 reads CASRRLAGEETQYF. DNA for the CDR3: TGCGCCAGCAGACGCCTAGCGGGGGAAGAGACCCAGTACTTC.

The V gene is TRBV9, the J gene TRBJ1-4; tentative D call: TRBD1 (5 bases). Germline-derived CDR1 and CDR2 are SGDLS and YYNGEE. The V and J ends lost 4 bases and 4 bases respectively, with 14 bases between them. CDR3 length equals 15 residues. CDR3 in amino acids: CASSLQGGVNEKLFF. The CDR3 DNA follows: TGTGCCAGCAGCTTGCAGGGTGGGGTTAATGAAAAACTGTTTTTT.

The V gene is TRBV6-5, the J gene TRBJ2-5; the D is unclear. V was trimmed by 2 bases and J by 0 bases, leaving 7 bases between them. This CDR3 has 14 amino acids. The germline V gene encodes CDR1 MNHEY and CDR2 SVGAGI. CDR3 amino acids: CASSYDLYQETQYF. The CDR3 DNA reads TGTGCCAGCAGTTACGACTTGTACCAAGAGACCCAGTACTTC.

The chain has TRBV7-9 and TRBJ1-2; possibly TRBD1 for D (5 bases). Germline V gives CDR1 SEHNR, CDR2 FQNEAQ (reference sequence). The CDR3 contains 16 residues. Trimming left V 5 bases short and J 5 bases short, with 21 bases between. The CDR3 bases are TGTGCCAGCAGCGCCTCGACTTGGGGCATTCGGTATGGCTACACCTTC. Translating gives CASSASTWGIRYGYTF.

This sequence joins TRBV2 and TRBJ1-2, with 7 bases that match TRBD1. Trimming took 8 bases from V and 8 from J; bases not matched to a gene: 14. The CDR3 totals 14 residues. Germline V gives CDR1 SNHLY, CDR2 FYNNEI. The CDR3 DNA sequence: TGTGCCAGCGGTGCTGGGACAGAGGGAAGGGGCTACACCTTC. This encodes CASGAGTEGRGYTF.

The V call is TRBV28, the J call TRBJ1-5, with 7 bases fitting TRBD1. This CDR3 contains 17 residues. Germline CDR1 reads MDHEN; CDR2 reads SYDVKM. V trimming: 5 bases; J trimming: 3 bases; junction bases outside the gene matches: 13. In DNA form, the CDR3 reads TGTGCCAGCAGTCCCCAATCCATCAGGGGGGTCAATCAGCCCCAGCATTTT. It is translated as CASSPQSIRGVNQPQHF.

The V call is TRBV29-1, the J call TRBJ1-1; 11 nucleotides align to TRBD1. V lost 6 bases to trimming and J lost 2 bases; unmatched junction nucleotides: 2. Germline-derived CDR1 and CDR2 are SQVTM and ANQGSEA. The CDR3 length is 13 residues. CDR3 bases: TGCAGCGTCAGGACAGGGGGCAACACTGAAGCTTTCTTT. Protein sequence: CSVRTGGNTEAFF.

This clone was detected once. The CDR3 DNA reads as TGCGCCAGCAGCGTGGGGGACATTTCCTCCTACGAGCAGTACTTC. Amino acids: CASSVGDISSYEQYF. The chain has TRBV5-1 and TRBJ2-7, with D perhaps TRBD1 (6 bases). Trimming removed 4 bases at V and 0 bases at J, with 14 bases between. Germline CDR1 SGHRS, CDR2 YFSETQ. This CDR3 region has 15 residues.

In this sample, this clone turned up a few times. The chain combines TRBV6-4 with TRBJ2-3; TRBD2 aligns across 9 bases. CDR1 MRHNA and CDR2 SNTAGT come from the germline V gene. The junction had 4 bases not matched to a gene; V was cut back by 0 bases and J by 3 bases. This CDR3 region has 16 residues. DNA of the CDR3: TGTGCCAGCAGTGACTCTGGCGGGGGGGCAACAGATACGCAGTATTTT. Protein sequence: CASSDSGGGATDTQYF.

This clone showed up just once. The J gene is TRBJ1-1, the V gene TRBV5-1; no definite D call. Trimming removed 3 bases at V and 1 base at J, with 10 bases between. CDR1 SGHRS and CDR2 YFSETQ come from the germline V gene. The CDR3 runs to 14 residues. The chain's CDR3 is CASSYSQRNTEAFF. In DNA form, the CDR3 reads TGCGCCAGCAGCTACTCACAGAGGAACACTGAAGCTTTCTTT.

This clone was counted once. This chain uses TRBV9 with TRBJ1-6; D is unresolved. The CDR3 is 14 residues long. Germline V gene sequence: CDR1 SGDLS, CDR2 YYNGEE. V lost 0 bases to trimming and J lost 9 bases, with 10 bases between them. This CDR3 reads CASSVDRAASPLHF. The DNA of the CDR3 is TGTGCCAGCAGCGTAGACAGAGCGGCTTCACCCCTCCACTTT.

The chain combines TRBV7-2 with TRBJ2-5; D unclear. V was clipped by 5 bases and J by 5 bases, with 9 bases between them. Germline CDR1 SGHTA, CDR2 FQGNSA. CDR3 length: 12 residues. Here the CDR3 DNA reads TGTGCCAGCAGCCCCTCCCCGGAGACCCAGTACTTC. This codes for CASSPSPETQYF.

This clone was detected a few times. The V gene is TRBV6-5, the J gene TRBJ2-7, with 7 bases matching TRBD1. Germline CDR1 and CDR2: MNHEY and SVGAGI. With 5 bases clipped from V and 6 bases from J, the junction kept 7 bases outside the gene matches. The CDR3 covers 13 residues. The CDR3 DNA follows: TGTGCCAGCAGTGAGGCGACAGGGCCCGAGCAGTACTTC. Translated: CASSEATGPEQYF.

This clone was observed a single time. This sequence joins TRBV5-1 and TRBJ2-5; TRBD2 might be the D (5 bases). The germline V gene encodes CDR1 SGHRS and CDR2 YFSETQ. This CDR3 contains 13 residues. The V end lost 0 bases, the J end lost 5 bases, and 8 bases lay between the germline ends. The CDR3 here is CASSLGSDETQYF. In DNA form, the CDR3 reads TGCGCCAGCAGCTTGGGTAGCGACGAGACCCAGTACTTC.

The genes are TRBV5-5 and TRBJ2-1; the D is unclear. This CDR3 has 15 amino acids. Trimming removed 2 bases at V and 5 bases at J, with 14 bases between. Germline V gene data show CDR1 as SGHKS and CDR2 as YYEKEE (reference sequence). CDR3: CASSLGQGVDNEQFF. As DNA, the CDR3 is TGTGCCAGCAGCTTAGGCCAAGGAGTGGACAATGAGCAGTTCTTC.

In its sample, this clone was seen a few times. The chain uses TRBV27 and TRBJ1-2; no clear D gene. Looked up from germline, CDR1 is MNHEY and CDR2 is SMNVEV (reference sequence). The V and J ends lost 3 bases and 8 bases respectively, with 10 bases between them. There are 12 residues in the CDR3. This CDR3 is CASSFGGNGYTF. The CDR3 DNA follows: TGTGCCAGCAGTTTCGGAGGGAACGGCTACACCTTC.

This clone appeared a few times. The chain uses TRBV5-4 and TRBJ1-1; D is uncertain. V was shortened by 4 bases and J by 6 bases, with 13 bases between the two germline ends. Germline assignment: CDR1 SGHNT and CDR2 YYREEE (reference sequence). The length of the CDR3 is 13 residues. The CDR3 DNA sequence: TGTGCCAGCAGCATAGGAGGGTGGGCTGAAGCTTTCTTT. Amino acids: CASSIGGWAEAFF.

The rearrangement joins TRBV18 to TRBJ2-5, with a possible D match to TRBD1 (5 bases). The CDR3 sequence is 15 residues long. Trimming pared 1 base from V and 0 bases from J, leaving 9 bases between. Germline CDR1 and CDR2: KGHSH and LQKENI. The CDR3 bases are TGTGCCAGCTCACCACGGGGCACATACCAAGAGACCCAGTACTTC. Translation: CASSPRGTYQETQYF. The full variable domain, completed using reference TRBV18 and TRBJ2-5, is NAGVMQNPRHLVRRRGQEARLRCSPMKGHSHVYWYRQLPEEGLKFMVYLQKENIIDESGMPKERFSAEFPKEGPSILRIQQVVRGDSAAYFCASSPRGTYQETQYFGPGTRLLVL.

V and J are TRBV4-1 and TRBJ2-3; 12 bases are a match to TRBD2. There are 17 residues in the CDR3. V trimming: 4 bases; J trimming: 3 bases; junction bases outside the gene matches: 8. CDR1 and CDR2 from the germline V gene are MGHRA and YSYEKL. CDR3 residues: CASSPHGLAGRTDTQYF. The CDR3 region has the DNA TGCGCCAGCAGCCCGCACGGACTAGCGGGGAGAACAGATACGCAGTATTTT.

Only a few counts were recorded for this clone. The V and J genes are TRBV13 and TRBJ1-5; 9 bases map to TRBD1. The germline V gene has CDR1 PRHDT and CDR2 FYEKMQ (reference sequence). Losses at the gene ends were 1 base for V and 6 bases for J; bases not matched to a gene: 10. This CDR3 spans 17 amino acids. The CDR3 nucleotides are TGTGCCAGCAGCTTAGCTGGAACAGGGGGCTTCACTCAGCCCCAGCATTTT. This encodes CASSLAGTGGFTQPQHF.

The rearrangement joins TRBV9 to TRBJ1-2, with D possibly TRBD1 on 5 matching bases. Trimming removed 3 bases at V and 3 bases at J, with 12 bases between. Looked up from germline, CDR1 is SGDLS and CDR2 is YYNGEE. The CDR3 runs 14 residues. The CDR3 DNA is TGTGCCAGCAGCGGGGGGGGTCTCGACTATGGCTACACCTTC. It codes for CASSGGGLDYGYTF.

The CDR3 reads CASSIPGTGGAQHF. CDR3 DNA sequence: TGTGCCAGTAGTATCCCTGGGACAGGGGGCGCCCAGCATTTT. The chain has TRBV19 and TRBJ1-5; 12 bases map to TRBD1. The V and J ends lost 3 bases and 11 bases, in that order; junction bases with no gene match: 5. CDR1 is LNHDA, CDR2 SQIVND, per germline (reference sequence). This CDR3 contains 14 residues.

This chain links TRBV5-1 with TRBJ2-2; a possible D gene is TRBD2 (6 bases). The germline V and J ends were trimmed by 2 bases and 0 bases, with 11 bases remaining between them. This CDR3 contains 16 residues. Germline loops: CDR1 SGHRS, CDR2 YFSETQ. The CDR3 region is CASSLGLSANTGELFF. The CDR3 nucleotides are TGCGCCAGCAGCTTAGGACTATCTGCGAACACCGGGGAGCTGTTTTTT.

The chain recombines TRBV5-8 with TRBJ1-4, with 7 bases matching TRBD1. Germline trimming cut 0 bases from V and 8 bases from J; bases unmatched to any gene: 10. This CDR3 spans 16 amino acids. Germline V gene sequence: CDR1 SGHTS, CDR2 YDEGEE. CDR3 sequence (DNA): TGTGCCAGCAGCTTGGGACGAAGGACACAGGGGGAAAAACTGTTTTTT. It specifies CASSLGRRTQGEKLFF.

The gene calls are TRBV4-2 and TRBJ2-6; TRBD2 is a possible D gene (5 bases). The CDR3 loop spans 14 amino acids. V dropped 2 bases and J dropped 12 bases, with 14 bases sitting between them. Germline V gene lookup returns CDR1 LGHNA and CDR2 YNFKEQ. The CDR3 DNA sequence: TGTGCCAGCAGCCAAAAGGGAGACCCCAGCGTCCTGACTTTC. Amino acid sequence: CASSQKGDPSVLTF.

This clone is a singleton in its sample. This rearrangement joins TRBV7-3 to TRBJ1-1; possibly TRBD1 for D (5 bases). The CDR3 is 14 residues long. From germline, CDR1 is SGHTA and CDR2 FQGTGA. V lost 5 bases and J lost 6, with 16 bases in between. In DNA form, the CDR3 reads TGTGCCAGCAGCCCCGCCGGGGGTAAGGCTGAAGCTTTCTTT. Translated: CASSPAGGKAEAFF.

Here the CDR3 reads CASSVGGTGTQTLHF. Here the CDR3 DNA reads TGTGCCAGCAGCGTGGGAGGGACAGGGACCCAAACCCTCCACTTT. The chain joins TRBV7-3 to TRBJ1-6, with 9 bases lining up with TRBD1. Per germline, CDR1 SGHTA and CDR2 FQGTGA. Unmatched junction bases numbered 13, after V lost 5 bases and J lost 14 bases. CDR3 length: 15 residues.

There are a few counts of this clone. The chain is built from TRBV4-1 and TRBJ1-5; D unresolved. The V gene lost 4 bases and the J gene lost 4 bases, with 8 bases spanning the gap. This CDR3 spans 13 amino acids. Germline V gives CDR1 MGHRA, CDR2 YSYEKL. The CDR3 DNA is TGCGCCAGCAGCCGGTTAGAAAATCAGCCCCAGCATTTT. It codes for CASSRLENQPQHF.